This TCR beta chain originates from a study of blood T cell repertoires in COVID-19. Study context: COVID-19 samples from acute and convalescent phases originated in the United States, Italy and Spain. Sources were T cells, B-cell-depleted T cells, or PBMCs; the material itself was cDNA or gDNA.

This clone has only one observation. In the source study's methods: Estimation of nucleated cell counts relied on the amplification of reference gene primers. Data came from immunoSEQ multiplex PCR; TCRdb stores just in-frame clones and leaves some out. That table is the source of V, J and clone size, and D and trimming were worked out from the DNA. The sample holds 250,000 to 350,000 clones; 80% to 90% are singletons and the top ten take approximately 1.1%. This CDR3 has 16 residues. Germline lookup yields CDR1 KGHSH and CDR2 LQKENI. V was clipped by 6 bases and J by 1 base; unmatched bases: 7. This chain connects TRBV18 to TRBJ1-4, with 8 bases aligning to TRBD1. The source is a woman between 45 and 60 years old with acute or convalescent COVID-19. Input material: peripheral blood. CDR3 sequence: CASSPGQGRTNEKLFF. As DNA, the CDR3 is TGTGCCAGCTCCCCAGGACAGGGTCGAACTAATGAAAAACTGTTTTTT.